This TCR beta chain was recovered during a study of T cells in Graves' hyperthyroidism and ophthalmopathy. This CDR3 contains 13 residues. The germline V and J ends were trimmed by 0 bases and 8 bases, with 10 bases remaining between them. Germline CDR1 LGHDT, CDR2 YNNKEL (reference sequence). This clonotype occurred many times. Antigen unknown. Study-wide results and limits: Onset of ophthalmopathy came a median about 6.5 months after the model predicted it. Blood shared most expanded thyroid clonotypes above 0.001.

Researchers took RNA transcripts and amplified the TCR beta CDR3 regions from them. With the HTBI primer set, the TCR CDR3 went through a first round of RT-PCR. One entry per CDR3 protein, called by TCRdb with MiXCR from the multiplex PCR reads. The sample lists some 650,000 distinct CDR3 sequences, roughly a sixth seen once, with less than 3.5% in the top ten. A Clinical Activity Score of at least 3, a NOSPECS grade of at least 4 and a duration under 3 months were recorded in the ophthalmopathy patients. Patients having uncontrolled infection, another autoimmune disease, pregnancy or lactation were not included.

What was sequenced was blood. The clonotype comes from a woman between 40 and 55 years old with Graves' ophthalmopathy. The V call is TRBV3-1, the J call TRBJ2-5, with D possibly matching TRBD1 (6 bases). The CDR3 sequence: CASSQEGAKTQYF. CDR3 in DNA: TGTGCCAGCAGCCAAGAGGGGGCGAAAACCCAGTACTTC.